This T cell receptor beta chain is from a study of CD8 T cells in ankylosing spondylitis. Whole-study findings and limits: As reported, disease-linked clones showed significant enrichment in matched ankylosing spondylitis synovial fluid. Existing reports had already noted some motif variants in reactive arthritis synovial fluid and blood. Ankylosing spondylitis blood appeared to carry a characteristic TCR beta motif of roughly 8 highly homologous variants.

As concerns this clonotype: As yet, its antigen is unknown.

CDR1 is SEHNR and CDR2 is FQNEAQ in the germline V gene (reference sequence). The ends lost 5 bases at V and 3 bases at J; junction bases unmatched: 8. This CDR3 is 16 amino acids long. Generation of TCR beta libraries employed quantitative 5'-RACE incorporating molecular barcodes. Via MiXCR, TCRdb re-called the 5' RACE reads, giving one row per CDR3 protein. There are 340,000 or so distinct CDR3 sequences in the sample; roughly 14% occur only once, and 1.1% lies in the top ten. The source material was blood, either unsorted or a sorted T cell fraction (not recorded which). The receptor comes from a male donor with ankylosing spondylitis or in good health (not recorded which). The chain couples TRBV7-9 to TRBJ2-3; 10 positions match TRBD2. CDR3 region: CASSRLAGGETDTQYF. The CDR3 DNA follows: TGTGCCAGCAGCCGATTAGCGGGAGGTGAGACAGATACGCAGTATTTT.